The 19 T cell receptor beta chains below were found in one sample sequenced in a study of cytomegalovirus exposure and HLA in healthy donors. With 60 Vbeta and 13 Jbeta primers, the PCR was carried out. Data came from immunoSEQ multiplex PCR; TCRdb stores just in-frame clones and leaves some out. Of about 140,000 clones listed, about three quarters are singletons. What was sequenced was PBMCs. All receptors come from a woman aged 40 to 50 in good health and CMV-seronegative.

The chain recombines TRBV27 with TRBJ2-2; possibly TRBD2 for D (5 bases). Germline lookup yields CDR1 MNHEY and CDR2 SMNVEV (reference sequence). V was shortened by 3 bases and J by 8 bases, with 19 bases between the two germline ends. This CDR3 is built from 16 residues. CDR3 amino acids: CASSFGPGVLMGELFF. The CDR3 bases are TGTGCCAGCAGTTTTGGACCCGGGGTCCTAATGGGGGAGCTGTTTTTT.

The rearrangement links TRBV7-6 to TRBJ2-1; TRBD2 matches 7 bases. CDR1 is SGHVS and CDR2 is FNYEAQ in the germline V gene. This CDR3 comprises 15 residues. V trimming: 5 bases; J trimming: 5 bases; junction bases outside the gene matches: 9. CDR3 sequence (DNA): TGTGCCAGCAGCCCACCGGGGGAGGGAAACAATGAGCAGTTCTTC. This gives the protein CASSPPGEGNNEQFF.

This chain connects TRBV15 to TRBJ2-2; 7 bases are a match to TRBD2. V shed 3 bases, J shed 4 bases, and the junction held 5 bases outside the gene matches. CDR1 and CDR2 from the germline V gene are LNHNV and YYDKDF (reference sequence). The CDR3 is 15 residues long. CDR3 in amino acids: CATSRPGTITGELFF. In DNA form, the CDR3 reads TGTGCCACCAGCAGGCCCGGGACTATCACCGGGGAGCTGTTTTTT.

The chain carries TRBV25-1 and TRBJ1-1, with 9 positions matching TRBD1. Germline V gene data show CDR1 as MGHDK and CDR2 as SYGVNS. The CDR3 spans 16 residues. J lost 1 base, V lost 6 bases, and 9 bases had no gene match. The CDR3 coding sequence is TGTGCCAGCAGGGGGTCGATGGGACAGGGGAACACTGAAGCTTTCTTT. Encoded protein: CASRGSMGQGNTEAFF.

The V and J genes are TRBV6-1 and TRBJ1-5; tentatively, D is TRBD1 (5 bases). V shed 2 bases and J shed 5 bases, with 16 bases lying between them. The CDR3 loop spans 16 amino acids. Germline V gene data show CDR1 as MNHNS and CDR2 as SASEGT. CDR3 protein: CASSEKVDSRHQPQHF. As DNA, the CDR3 is TGTGCCAGCAGTGAAAAGGTTGACAGTCGCCATCAGCCCCAGCATTTT.

The rearrangement uses TRBV5-4 and TRBJ2-1; 10 nucleotides line up with TRBD2. The CDR3 totals 17 residues. The trim removed 4 bases at V and 6 bases at J, leaving 13 bases unmatched. CDR1 and CDR2 from the germline V gene are SGHNT and YYREEE (reference sequence). CDR3 sequence: CASSALVVASGGNEQFF. The DNA of the CDR3 is TGTGCCAGCAGCGCCCTGGTGGTGGCTAGCGGGGGCAATGAGCAGTTCTTC.

The chain combines TRBV4-1 with TRBJ2-3, with TRBD1 matching 10 bases. This CDR3 has 16 amino acids. With 4 bases clipped from V and 5 bases from J, the junction kept 9 bases outside the gene matches. Germline assignment: CDR1 MGHRA and CDR2 YSYEKL. CDR3 amino acids: CASSLKTGGARDTQYF. Written as DNA, the CDR3 is TGCGCCAGCAGCCTTAAGACAGGGGGCGCGAGAGATACGCAGTATTTT.

This chain uses TRBV7-2 with TRBJ2-7, with no clear D. Germline V gene lookup returns CDR1 SGHTA and CDR2 FQGNSA. The CDR3 is 15 residues long. The V gene lost 0 bases and the J gene lost 2 bases, with 11 bases spanning the gap. CDR3 nucleotide sequence: TGTGCCAGCAGCTTAGCCCGAGGCGAACCCTACGAGCAGTACGTC. Encoded protein: CASSLARGEPYEQYV.

This sequence joins TRBV6-1 and TRBJ2-5; 9 nucleotides align to TRBD1. With V trimmed by 0 bases and J by 1 base, 3 bases remained unmatched. Per germline, CDR1 MNHNS and CDR2 SASEGT. The CDR3 contains 16 residues. This chain's CDR3 is CASSEAVTGGQETQYF. In DNA form, the CDR3 reads TGTGCCAGCAGTGAAGCAGTGACAGGGGGCCAAGAGACCCAGTACTTC.

The rearrangement uses TRBV7-8 and TRBJ1-2; D may be TRBD1 (6 bases). The CDR3 loop spans 14 amino acids. V lost 2 bases to trimming and J lost 5 bases, with 12 bases between them. Germline-derived CDR1 and CDR2 are SGHVS and FQNEAQ. DNA for the CDR3: TGTGCCAGCAGCTTACAAGGGGGTGTGTATGGCTACACCTTC. Translating gives CASSLQGGVYGYTF. The whole variable domain, filled in from reference TRBV7-8 and TRBJ1-2, reads GAGVSQSPRYKVAKRGQDVALRCDPISGHVSLFWYQQALGQGPEFLTYFQNEAQLDKSGLPSDRFFAERPEGSVSTLKIQRTQQEDSAVYLCASSLQGGVYGYTFGSGTRLTVV.

The rearrangement uses TRBV7-9 and TRBJ2-7; 8 bases match TRBD1. Germline V CDR1 and CDR2: SEHNR, FQNEAQ (reference sequence). After removal of 1 base from V and 0 bases from J, the junction contained 2 bases not matched to a gene. The CDR3 covers 15 residues. CDR3 in amino acids: CASSLGDRGSYEQYV. For the CDR3, the DNA is TGTGCCAGCAGCTTAGGCGACAGGGGCTCCTACGAGCAGTACGTC.

The chain is built from TRBV2 and TRBJ1-3; 7 bases map to TRBD1. The CDR3 is made up of 14 amino acids. Germline CDR1 is SNHLY and CDR2 is FYNNEI. The trim removed 8 bases at V and 0 bases at J, leaving 4 bases unmatched. In DNA form, the CDR3 reads TGTGCCAGCGGACAGGACTACTCTGGAAACACCATATATTTT. The encoded protein is CASGQDYSGNTIYF.

The chain joins TRBV7-6 to TRBJ2-5; perhaps TRBD1 as D (5 bases). The length of the CDR3 is 17 residues. In germline, CDR1 is SGHVS, CDR2 FNYEAQ. The V and J ends lost 8 bases and 0 bases respectively, with 22 bases between them. CDR3 sequence: CASAGQFPKGYQETQYF. In DNA form, the CDR3 reads TGTGCCAGCGCTGGGCAATTCCCCAAGGGGTACCAAGAGACCCAGTACTTC.

The chain is built from TRBV19 and TRBJ1-5; D is ambiguous. The CDR3 loop spans 13 amino acids. Germline CDR1 is LNHDA and CDR2 is SQIVND (reference sequence). The V end was cut by 7 bases, the J end by 0 bases, with 7 bases between. CDR3 bases: TGTGCCAGTACAGATTATAGCAATCAGCCCCAGCATTTT. As protein: CASTDYSNQPQHF.

For this clone: Other DNA sequences from this sample encode an identical CDR3 as well. The rearrangement joins TRBV6-5 to TRBJ1-3, with D perhaps matching TRBD1 (6 bases). CDR3 size: 14 residues. Germline V lookup: CDR1 MNHEY, CDR2 SVGAGI. V was clipped by 0 bases and J by 4 bases, with 7 bases between them. The CDR3 sequence is CASSYSTGGNTIYF. The DNA of the CDR3 is TGTGCCAGCAGTTACTCGACAGGCGGAAACACCATATATTTT.

The CDR3 sequence: CASSTGGGYGYTF. In nucleotides, the CDR3 is TGTGCCAGCAGTACAGGGGGCGGCTATGGCTACACCTTC. The chain couples TRBV6-5 to TRBJ1-2; 9 nucleotides align to TRBD1. The CDR3 consists of 13 residues. Trimming removed 5 bases from V and 4 bases from J; junction bases left unmatched: 2. Germline V gene lookup returns CDR1 MNHEY and CDR2 SVGAGI.

In its sample, this clone was seen a few times. V usage is TRBV4-2 and J usage is TRBJ2-7, with 7 bases matching TRBD2. Germline CDR1 and CDR2: LGHNA and YNFKEQ. This CDR3 has 16 amino acids. Losses at the gene ends were 4 bases for V and 7 bases for J; bases not matched to a gene: 16. The CDR3: CASSPSTIGGDGEQYF. CDR3 bases: TGTGCCAGCAGCCCCAGCACTATTGGGGGGGACGGGGAGCAGTACTTC.

This chain joins TRBV5-1 and TRBJ1-1; 11 bases are a match to TRBD1. The length of the CDR3 is 15 residues. CDR1 SGHRS and CDR2 YFSETQ come from the germline V gene. The J segment lost 4 bases and the V segment lost 4 bases, leaving 6 bases of the junction unmatched. The CDR3, as DNA: TGCGCCAGCAGCAAGGACAGGGGGCAGGGCACTGAAGCTTTCTTT. Translating gives CASSKDRGQGTEAFF. Based on the CDR3 plus reference TRBV5-1 and TRBJ1-1, the full variable domain is KAGVTQTPRYLIKTRGQQVTLSCSPISGHRSVSWYQQTPGQGLQFLFEYFSETQRNKGNFPGRFSGRQFSNSRSEMNVSTLELGDSALYLCASSKDRGQGTEAFFGQGTRLTVV.

The chain joins TRBV19 to TRBJ1-3; D possibly corresponds to TRBD1 (5 bases). The V and J ends lost 7 bases and 0 bases respectively, with 13 bases between them. The germline V gene has CDR1 LNHDA and CDR2 SQIVND (reference sequence). The CDR3 covers 15 residues. DNA of the CDR3: TGTGCCAGTAAGGCAGGGCTCAGCTCTGGAAACACCATATATTTT. Translating it yields CASKAGLSSGNTIYF.